Following are 28 T cell receptor beta chains from one sample sequenced in a study of shared clonotypes between healthy human individuals. Clones were sequenced by immunoSEQ multiplex PCR, and TCRdb holds only the in-frame ones, with some missing. The repertoire holds around 2.1 million clones, with 95% as singletons. Sample: naive CD4+ T cells sorted from blood. The sample's subset: CD45RA+ positively selected. The origin of the receptors is a man aged 18-30 years in good health.

The rearrangement uses TRBV10-3 and TRBJ1-1; the D gene is possibly TRBD1 (5 bases). This CDR3 is 14 amino acids long. The germline V and J ends were trimmed by 6 bases and 1 base, with 12 bases remaining between them. Germline V gives CDR1 ENHRY, CDR2 SYGVKD. As DNA, the CDR3 is TGTGCCATCAGGGATGGGACCGAGAACACTGAAGCTTTCTTT. This encodes CAIRDGTENTEAFF.

The chain joins TRBV30 to TRBJ1-1; TRBD1 aligns across 8 bases. Germline V gene data show CDR1 as GTSNPN and CDR2 as SVGIG (reference sequence). The CDR3 has 13 residues. V shed 7 bases and J 1 base; nucleotides not matched to a gene: 5. CDR3 sequence (DNA): TGTGCCTTCGGACAGGGAGGGAACACTGAAGCTTTCTTT. This sequence encodes CAFGQGGNTEAFF.

The gene calls are TRBV6-6 and TRBJ2-7; a weak D match, TRBD1 (6 bases). Germline loops: CDR1 MNHNY, CDR2 SVGAGI (reference sequence). This CDR3 region has 15 residues. Trimming pared 0 bases from V and 5 bases from J, leaving 14 bases between. This chain's CDR3 is CASSYSTQGRNEQYF. Here the CDR3 DNA reads TGTGCCAGCAGTTACTCGACGCAGGGGCGGAACGAGCAGTACTTC.

The V and J genes are TRBV18 and TRBJ2-7; tentatively, D is TRBD2 (5 bases). Trimming stripped 6 bases from V and 5 bases from J, with 11 bases between. In germline, CDR1 is KGHSH, CDR2 LQKENI. The CDR3 has 12 residues. This chain's CDR3 is CASSHPGNEQYF. The DNA for the CDR3 is TGTGCCAGCTCCCACCCGGGGAACGAGCAGTACTTC.

V and J are TRBV5-1 and TRBJ2-7; D remains ambiguous. Trimming shortened V by 6 bases and J by 0 bases, and 13 bases separated the two germline ends. The CDR3 contains 14 residues. CDR1 SGHRS and CDR2 YFSETQ come from the germline V gene. CDR3 in amino acids: CASKYSESSYEQYF. The CDR3 DNA reads TGCGCCAGCAAATATTCAGAGAGCTCCTACGAGCAGTACTTC.

The gene calls are TRBV9 and TRBJ2-3; D possibly corresponds to TRBD2 (5 bases). Germline CDR1 SGDLS, CDR2 YYNGEE. V was trimmed by 3 bases and J by 4 bases, leaving 15 bases between them. The CDR3 runs to 15 residues. The CDR3 sequence is CASSAQEGTPDTQYF. The CDR3 nucleotides are TGTGCCAGCAGCGCCCAAGAGGGCACCCCAGATACGCAGTATTTT.

The chain recombines TRBV4-1 with TRBJ2-3; tentatively, D is TRBD1 (6 bases). The CDR3 sequence is 15 residues long. The germline V gene has CDR1 MGHRA and CDR2 YSYEKL. Trimming shortened V by 2 bases and J by 2 bases, and 11 bases separated the two germline ends. CDR3 loop: CASSQLGAITDTQYF. For the CDR3, the DNA is TGCGCCAGCAGCCAATTGGGGGCGATCACAGATACGCAGTATTTT.

This chain joins TRBV7-2 and TRBJ2-1; TRBD2 matches 11 bases. The CDR3 has 18 residues. Germline V gene lookup returns CDR1 SGHTA and CDR2 FQGNSA. V lost 1 base, J lost 0 bases, and 5 bases stayed unmatched. For the CDR3, the DNA is TGTGCCAGCAGCTTAGGGGCTAGCGGGGGGTCCTCCTACAATGAGCAGTTCTTC. Protein: CASSLGASGGSSYNEQFF.

This clone was detected once. The V call is TRBV7-2, the J call TRBJ2-3, with a weak D call TRBD2 (6 bases). V lost 1 base, J lost 8 bases, and 19 bases lay in between. Germline CDR1 SGHTA, CDR2 FQGNSA. The CDR3 spans 16 residues. DNA for the CDR3: TGTGCCAGCAGCTTAGTCGGGGGAACACCGTCGGGTACGCAGTATTTT. Translating it yields CASSLVGGTPSGTQYF.

V is TRBV7-2 and J is TRBJ1-6, with 11 bases that match TRBD1. Germline-derived CDR1 and CDR2 are SGHTA and FQGNSA. Germline trimming cut 3 bases from V and 10 bases from J; bases unmatched to any gene: 11. This CDR3 comprises 17 residues. CDR3 in DNA: TGTGCCAGCAGCTTTACGTCTCCCGGGACAGGGGGATCACCCCTCCACTTT. Translated: CASSFTSPGTGGSPLHF. Supplemented by reference TRBV7-2 and TRBJ1-6, the full variable domain reads GAGVSQSPSNKVTEKGKDVELRCDPISGHTALYWYRQSLGQGLEFLIYFQGNSAPDKSGLPSDRFSAERTGGSVSTLTIQRTQQEDSAVYLCASSFTSPGTGGSPLHFGNGTRLTVT.

The CDR3 sequence is CASSSGGRGADTQYF. The CDR3 DNA reads TGTGCCAGCAGCTCAGGGGGCAGGGGCGCAGATACGCAGTATTTT. This chain connects TRBV28 to TRBJ2-3, with 8 bases lining up with TRBD1. V lost 6 bases to trimming and J lost 4 bases; unmatched junction nucleotides: 9. The CDR3 is made up of 15 amino acids. Germline V gives CDR1 MDHEN, CDR2 SYDVKM. The variable domain in full, completed from reference TRBV28 and TRBJ2-3, reads DVKVTQSSRYLVKRTGEKVFLECVQDMDHENMFWYRQDPGLGLRLIYFSYDVKMKEKGDIPEGYSVSREKKERFSLILESASTNQTSMYLCASSSGGRGADTQYFGPGTRLTVL.

V is TRBV5-4 and J is TRBJ1-3; D gene uncertain. This CDR3 is 14 amino acids long. Trimming stripped 4 bases from V and 0 bases from J, with 8 bases between. Germline V CDR1 and CDR2: SGHNT, YYREEE (reference sequence). CDR3 in amino acids: CASSQYHSGNTIYF. The CDR3 nucleotides read TGTGCCAGCAGCCAATATCACTCTGGAAACACCATATATTTT.

On this clone itself: Other DNA sequences in this specimen translate into the identical CDR3. This chain links TRBV29-1 with TRBJ2-2; D call uncertain. Germline CDR1 is SQVTM and CDR2 is ANQGSEA. The CDR3 covers 11 residues. The V and J ends lost 5 bases and 5 bases respectively, with 6 bases between them. DNA for the CDR3: TGCAGCGTTAGGTATACCGGGGAGCTGTTTTTT. This gives the protein CSVRYTGELFF.

This chain joins TRBV9 and TRBJ2-7, with TRBD2 matching 9 bases. The CDR3 consists of 14 residues. The germline V gene has CDR1 SGDLS and CDR2 YYNGEE. Unmatched junction bases numbered 7, after V lost 3 bases and J lost 6 bases. The DNA for the CDR3 is TGTGCCAGCAGCGCCCTCGCGGGAGGGGGCGAGCAGTACTTC. It is translated as CASSALAGGGEQYF.

The V and J genes are TRBV18 and TRBJ2-7; a possible D gene is TRBD2 (5 bases). Trimming stripped 2 bases from V and 2 bases from J, with 10 bases between. The CDR3 spans 14 residues. The germline gives CDR1 KGHSH, CDR2 LQKENI. The CDR3 sequence is CASSPGLTTYEQYF. CDR3 bases: TGTGCCAGCTCACCAGGACTGACTACCTACGAGCAGTACTTC.

The chain couples TRBV7-9 to TRBJ2-5, with 7 bases fitting TRBD2. Trimming cost V 3 bases and J 0 bases; bases outside gene matches: 1. The CDR3 sequence is 14 residues long. Germline CDR1 reads SEHNR; CDR2 reads FQNEAQ (reference sequence). Here the CDR3 reads CASSFRGDQETQYF. The CDR3 DNA reads TGTGCCAGCAGCTTCCGGGGGGACCAAGAGACCCAGTACTTC.

J is TRBJ2-1 and V is TRBV10-3; D is undetermined. The CDR3 covers 11 residues. Germline CDR1 and CDR2: ENHRY and SYGVKD. The ends were cut back, 6 bases at V and 6 bases at J, with 6 bases in the middle. The CDR3 DNA is TGTGCCATCAGGGGAAGCAATGAGCAGTTCTTC. As protein: CAIRGSNEQFF.

The V call is TRBV7-9, the J call TRBJ1-1; 10 bases match TRBD1. There are 15 residues in the CDR3. Per the germline V gene, CDR1 is SEHNR and CDR2 is FQNEAQ (reference sequence). The junction had 6 bases not matched to a gene; V was cut back by 2 bases and J by 6 bases. The CDR3 loop is CASSLRQGARAEAFF. The CDR3 nucleotides read TGTGCCAGCAGCTTACGACAGGGGGCAAGGGCTGAAGCTTTCTTT. The whole variable domain, remainder taken from reference TRBV7-9 and TRBJ1-1, is DTGVSQNPRHKITKRGQNVTFRCDPISEHNRLYWYRQTLGQGPEFLTYFQNEAQLEKSRLLSDRFSAERPKGSFSTLEIQRTEQGDSAMYLCASSLRQGARAEAFFGQGTRLTVV.

The chain uses TRBV30 and TRBJ1-1, with TRBD1 as a possible D gene (6 bases). Trimming removed 3 bases from V and 7 bases from J, with 18 bases in between. The CDR3 contains 14 residues. CDR1 and CDR2 from the germline V gene are GTSNPN and SVGIG (reference sequence). The CDR3 region has the DNA TGTGCCTGGAGGACAGGTTCTCGGGCAGGTGAAGCTTTCTTT. Translated, it gives CAWRTGSRAGEAFF.

The chain joins TRBV2 to TRBJ1-2; D not resolved. The CDR3 is 11 amino acids. Germline V gene data show CDR1 as SNHLY and CDR2 as FYNNEI. The ends were cut back, 11 bases at V and 4 bases at J, with 11 bases in the middle. The CDR3 loop is CAGRESYGYTF. Written as DNA, the CDR3 is TGTGCCGGTAGAGAGAGCTATGGCTACACCTTC.

The chain carries TRBV9 and TRBJ1-6; tentatively, D is TRBD1 (5 bases). CDR1 is SGDLS, CDR2 YYNGEE, per germline. The V end was cut by 0 bases, the J end by 5 bases, with 9 bases between. CDR3 length equals 15 residues. CDR3 DNA: TGTGCCAGCAGCGTAGATTGGGGGGATAATTCACCCCTCCACTTT. Encoded protein: CASSVDWGDNSPLHF.

This chain connects TRBV27 to TRBJ2-1; 7 positions agree with TRBD1. The J segment lost 5 bases and the V segment lost 5 bases, leaving 9 bases of the junction unmatched. The CDR3 spans 15 residues. From germline, CDR1 is MNHEY and CDR2 SMNVEV (reference sequence). The CDR3 coding sequence is TGTGCCAGCAGTATCAACAGGGGTCAAAACAATGAGCAGTTCTTC. Translation gives CASSINRGQNNEQFF.

The chain uses TRBV6-1 and TRBJ2-7; D ambiguous. Per the germline V gene, CDR1 is MNHNS and CDR2 is SASEGT. V was shortened by 6 bases and J by 6 bases, with 9 bases between the two germline ends. The CDR3 is 11 residues long. CDR3 loop: CASRALSEQYF. CDR3 DNA sequence: TGTGCCAGCAGAGCGCTGAGCGAGCAGTACTTC.

This chain links TRBV6-1 with TRBJ2-2; D is possibly TRBD2 (6 bases). The germline V and J ends were trimmed by 3 bases and 5 bases, with 10 bases remaining between them. In germline, CDR1 is MNHNS, CDR2 SASEGT. This CDR3 is 14 amino acids long. The CDR3 region has the DNA TGTGCCAGCAGTGACGCGGGGTTTACCGGGGAGCTGTTTTTT. Its protein product is CASSDAGFTGELFF.

Comments on this clone: This CDR3 is also generated by other DNA sequences in the sample. This chain connects TRBV7-2 to TRBJ2-6; D is unclear. CDR1 and CDR2 from the germline V gene are SGHTA and FQGNSA. The CDR3 is made up of 15 amino acids. V was pared by 2 bases and J by 1 base, with 6 bases between. DNA of the CDR3: TGTGCCAGCAGCTTACAAATTTCTGGGGCCAACGTCCTGACTTTC. It is translated as CASSLQISGANVLTF. The whole variable domain, filled in from reference TRBV7-2 and TRBJ2-6, reads GAGVSQSPSNKVTEKGKDVELRCDPISGHTALYWYRQSLGQGLEFLIYFQGNSAPDKSGLPSDRFSAERTGGSVSTLTIQRTQQEDSAVYLCASSLQISGANVLTFGAGSRLTVL.

The chain links TRBV11-2 to TRBJ1-5; D not certain. CDR1 and CDR2 from the germline V gene are SGHAT and FQNNGV. The germline V and J ends were trimmed by 1 base and 0 bases, with 10 bases remaining between them. The CDR3 contains 16 residues. The CDR3 DNA follows: TGTGCCAGCAGCTTAGTCAGTCAGTTTAGCAATCAGCCCCAGCATTTT. As protein: CASSLVSQFSNQPQHF.

Only one count was recorded for this clone. This chain links TRBV5-1 with TRBJ2-5, with 12 bases identical to TRBD2. The V gene's germline CDR1 is SGHRS and CDR2 YFSETQ. The CDR3 extends over 16 amino acids. V lost 4 bases and J lost 2; bases outside the gene matches: 6. In DNA form, the CDR3 reads TGCGCCAGCAGCGTACTAGCGGGGGGAACGCAAGAGACCCAGTACTTC. Residues: CASSVLAGGTQETQYF.

V gene TRBV6-1 combines with J gene TRBJ2-7, with 7 bases aligning to TRBD1. The CDR3 contains 16 residues. Germline V gene sequence: CDR1 MNHNS, CDR2 SASEGT. The V segment lost 2 bases and the J segment 3 bases; nucleotides outside the gene matches: 10. CDR3 region: CASSETGTVMLYEQYF. Written as DNA, the CDR3 is TGTGCCAGCAGTGAAACGGGGACAGTGATGCTCTACGAGCAGTACTTC.